These 2 T cell receptor beta chains were sequenced from one sample in a study of patients and donors after allogeneic stem cell transplantation. TCRdb passed the RT-PCR reads through MiXCR, listing each CDR3 protein once. The repertoire consists of 160,000 or so distinct CDR3 sequences, with approximately 24% occurring once and the leading ten covering roughly 25%. The material sequenced was blood, either unsorted or a sorted T cell fraction (not recorded which). The receptors originated from a human donor who was either an allogeneic HSCT recipient or a stem cell or donor lymphocyte infusion donor (not recorded which). It is not recorded whose cells these are; they may come from a transplant donor.

This clonotype was seen more than once but under ten times. The chain recombines TRBV5-1 with TRBJ2-3; maybe TRBD2 (6 bases). Deletions cut 0 bases from V and 2 bases from J, with 16 bases between. In germline, CDR1 is SGHRS, CDR2 YFSETQ. The CDR3 contains 17 residues. CDR3 amino acids: CASSLGNGGVNTDTQYF. The DNA for the CDR3 is TGCGCCAGCAGCTTGGGGAACGGCGGGGTAAACACAGATACGCAGTATTTT.

This clonotype was recorded a few times. The chain links TRBV7-9 to TRBJ1-2; 11 positions agree with TRBD1. Germline CDR1 and CDR2: SEHNR and FQNEAQ (reference sequence). J gave up 8 bases and V 11 bases, and 10 bases lay outside the gene matches. CDR3 length: 13 residues. CDR3 sequence (DNA): TGTGCCGGACAGGGGGCGCCGGCCCCCGGCTACACCTTC. Its translation is CAGQGAPAPGYTF.